These 24 T cell receptor beta chains were sequenced from one sample in a study of T cells after yellow fever vaccination. TCRdb ran MiXCR on the 5' RACE reads and lists one entry per CDR3 protein. The sample consists of a few hundred thousand distinct CDR3 sequences, 8.5% to 10% of them appearing once. Sample: CD4+ T cells sorted from PBMCs, taken 5 days after the yellow fever booster vaccination. These receptors all stem from a man in his late teens or twenties who received the YFV17D yellow fever vaccine.

A few counts support this clonotype. The CDR3 DNA reads TGTGCCAGCAGCCCCTACAGGTCGTTATGCACCTTC. As protein: CASSPYRSLCTF. V gene TRBV6-2 or TRBV6-3 combines with J gene TRBJ1-2; tentative D call: TRBD1 (5 bases). Germline V lookup: CDR1 MNHEY, CDR2 SVGEGT. The CDR3 runs 12 residues. V was cut by 6 bases and J by 13 bases, with 18 bases left in between.

The gene calls are TRBV7-2 and TRBJ2-2; no definite D call. The CDR3 sequence is 11 residues long. The V gene's germline CDR1 is SGHTA and CDR2 FQGNSA. V was shortened by 8 bases and J by 7 bases, with 8 bases between the two germline ends. In nucleotides, the CDR3 is TGTGCCAGCGTGGGTGGCGGGGAGCTGTTTTTT. Translated: CASVGGGELFF.

In its sample, this clonotype was seen many times. The chain uses TRBV7-7 and TRBJ2-5, with D hard to call. Germline loops: CDR1 SSHAT, CDR2 FNYEAQ (reference sequence). V lost 3 bases and J 2 bases, leaving 10 bases between the germline ends. CDR3 length: 14 amino acids. Written as DNA, the CDR3 is TGTGCCAGCAGCTTGTTGGGGAAACAAGAGACCCAGTACTTC. Protein: CASSLLGKQETQYF.

This clonotype appeared a few times. The chain couples TRBV3-1 to TRBJ2-1; 9 positions agree with TRBD2. Germline lookup yields CDR1 LGHDT and CDR2 YNNKEL (reference sequence). The CDR3 length is 15 residues. V shed 3 bases, J shed 4 bases, and the junction held 4 bases outside the gene matches. The CDR3 here is CASSQISGGYNEQFF. The CDR3 coding sequence is TGTGCCAGCAGCCAGATTAGCGGGGGTTACAATGAGCAGTTCTTC.

This clonotype has at least ten counts. The rearrangement links TRBV5-5 to TRBJ2-4; unclear D gene. The CDR3 extends over 18 amino acids. Germline V CDR1 and CDR2: SGHKS, YYEKEE (reference sequence). Between the trimmed V and J ends, which lost 0 bases and 1 base, there was a span of 17 bases. CDR3 DNA sequence: TGTGCCAGCAGCTTGGTTGGCCGAGCTCCCCTGGCCAAAAACATTCAGTACTTC. Amino acids: CASSLVGRAPLAKNIQYF.

This clonotype was seen at least ten times. The rearrangement joins TRBV7-2 to TRBJ2-1; a possible D gene is TRBD2 (5 bases). The CDR3 covers 13 residues. Germline CDR1 SGHTA, CDR2 FQGNSA. With 6 bases removed from V and 9 bases from J, the gap between germline ends came to 15 bases. The CDR3 DNA reads TGTGCCAGCAGTCCGCTGCCTCGGGGTGAGCAGTTCTTC. Translating it yields CASSPLPRGEQFF.

This clonotype was seen a handful of times. The rearrangement uses TRBV2 and TRBJ1-1; no reliable D call. CDR1 is SNHLY and CDR2 is FYNNEI in the germline V gene. Trimming left V 7 bases short and J 1 base short, with 4 bases between. The CDR3 sequence is 11 residues long. The CDR3 loop is CASTPNTEAFF. CDR3 nucleotide sequence: TGTGCCAGCACACCGAACACTGAAGCTTTCTTT.

This clonotype was counted ten times or more. This sequence joins TRBV2 and TRBJ2-5; D gene unclear. CDR3 size: 13 residues. Trimming cost V 4 bases and J 2 bases, with 8 bases left between them. Germline V gene sequence: CDR1 SNHLY, CDR2 FYNNEI. The CDR3 region is CASSGPTQETQYF. The CDR3 DNA follows: TGTGCCAGCAGTGGTCCAACACAAGAGACCCAGTACTTC.

V and J are TRBV29-1 and TRBJ1-1; D perhaps matches TRBD1 (5 bases). The CDR3 has 13 amino acids. CDR1 is SQVTM and CDR2 is ANQGSEA in the germline V gene. The V and J ends lost 7 bases and 3 bases respectively, with 15 bases between them. The CDR3 DNA reads as TGCAGCGGGGGTTACAGGCGGGACACTGAAGCTTTCTTT. It translates to CSGGYRRDTEAFF.

This clonotype showed up many times. The chain joins TRBV7-2 to TRBJ2-3; TRBD2 matches at 9 bases. The CDR3 runs 15 residues. The J segment lost 4 bases and the V segment lost 2 bases, leaving 4 bases of the junction unmatched. Germline lookup yields CDR1 SGHTA and CDR2 FQGNSA. CDR3 residues: CASSLSGTSPDTQYF. CDR3 DNA: TGTGCCAGCAGCTTATCCGGGACTAGCCCAGATACGCAGTATTTT.

This clonotype has more than one count but fewer than ten. The V and J genes are TRBV5-1 and TRBJ2-7; D gene uncertain. There are 13 residues in the CDR3. The ends were cut back, 6 bases at V and 1 base at J, with 11 bases in the middle. The germline gives CDR1 SGHRS, CDR2 YFSETQ. The CDR3 here is CASMYPGSYEQYF. CDR3 in DNA: TGCGCCAGCATGTATCCGGGTTCCTACGAGCAGTACTTC.

The V call is TRBV29-1, the J call TRBJ2-2; 8 positions match TRBD1. The CDR3 is 13 amino acids. Trimming cost V 6 bases and J 4 bases; bases outside gene matches: 4. Germline V gene lookup returns CDR1 SQVTM and CDR2 ANQGSEA. Here the CDR3 reads CSVDRVSTGELFF. Here the CDR3 DNA reads TGCAGCGTGGACAGGGTATCCACCGGGGAGCTGTTTTTT.

This rearrangement joins TRBV6-1 to TRBJ2-2; 9 bases fit TRBD1. Germline V gene sequence: CDR1 MNHNS, CDR2 SASEGT. V lost 3 bases to trimming and J lost 6 bases; unmatched junction nucleotides: 2. There are 14 residues in the CDR3. CDR3 amino acids: CASSEDRGPGELFF. In nucleotides, the CDR3 is TGTGCCAGCAGTGAGGACAGGGGTCCCGGGGAGCTGTTTTTT.

With respect to this clonotype: An end of the junction differs from the germline gene, which may be a read error. V usage is TRBV20-1 and J usage is TRBJ2-1, with 12 bases aligning to TRBD1. In germline, CDR1 is DFQATT, CDR2 SNEGSKA (reference sequence). The CDR3 length is 15 residues. CDR3 coding DNA: TGCAGTGCTAGGGGGACAGGGGGCGTGTACAATGAGAAGTTCTTC. Residues: CSARGTGGVYNEKFF.

This clonotype appeared a single time. One end of the junction varies from germline; a read error may be responsible. J is TRBJ2-1 and V is TRBV5-1; D gene ambiguous. CDR1 is SGHRS and CDR2 is YFSETQ in the germline V gene. The CDR3 loop spans 13 amino acids. CDR3 protein: CASSGIADNEQLF. The CDR3 DNA reads as TGCGCCAGCAGTGGAATCGCTGACAATGAGCAGCTCTTC.

This clonotype was observed at least ten times. The chain has TRBV5-1 and TRBJ2-3, with D unclear. The germline V gene has CDR1 SGHRS and CDR2 YFSETQ. V lost 3 bases and J lost 4, with 9 bases in between. CDR3 size: 13 residues. The CDR3 loop reads CASSSPGPDTQYF. CDR3 nucleotides: TGCGCCAGCAGCTCCCCTGGGCCAGATACGCAGTATTTT.

The chain combines TRBV20-1 with TRBJ2-3, with TRBD1 identical over 7 bases. This CDR3 has 14 amino acids. The V gene end was trimmed by 3 bases and the J gene end by 1 base; junction bases not matched to a gene: 4. In germline, CDR1 is DFQATT, CDR2 SNEGSKA (reference sequence). The CDR3 loop reads CSASRDSRTDTQYF. CDR3 nucleotides: TGCAGTGCTAGCAGGGACAGTCGCACAGATACGCAGTATTTT.

This clonotype was counted only a few times. The V and J genes are TRBV27 and TRBJ1-2; perhaps TRBD1 as D (5 bases). From germline, CDR1 is MNHEY and CDR2 SMNVEV (reference sequence). The CDR3 runs 15 residues. The V and J ends lost 6 bases and 1 base respectively, with 15 bases between them. The CDR3 region has the DNA TGTGCCAGCAGGCAGACAGCCGTACTTAACTATGGCTACACCTTC. This translates into CASRQTAVLNYGYTF.

This clonotype was observed a handful of times. As DNA, the CDR3 is TGTGCCAGCAGCTTAGGGACCGGGACAGATAGCAATCAGCCCCAGCATTTT. Its protein is CASSLGTGTDSNQPQHF. The chain is built from TRBV11-2 and TRBJ1-5; 7 positions agree with TRBD1. J lost 0 bases, V lost 1 base, and 6 bases had no gene match. CDR3 length: 17 amino acids. Germline CDR1 reads SGHAT; CDR2 reads FQNNGV.

This clonotype was counted at least ten times. The chain combines TRBV20-1 with TRBJ2-6; D uncertain. V gave up 5 bases and J gave up 1 base, with 9 bases separating them. Germline V lookup: CDR1 DFQATT, CDR2 SNEGSKA (reference sequence). The CDR3 length is 14 residues. The CDR3 DNA is TGCAGTGCTGCCGGAGTGTCTGGGGCCAACGTCCTGACTTTC. As protein: CSAAGVSGANVLTF.

This clonotype has a count of ten or more. This rearrangement joins TRBV19 to TRBJ2-7; D uncertain. CDR1 is LNHDA and CDR2 is SQIVND in the germline V gene (reference sequence). Trimming took off 4 bases at V and 6 bases at J, with 13 bases between the two ends. The CDR3 runs to 13 residues. The CDR3 region is CASSRDFLGEQYF. As DNA, the CDR3 is TGTGCCAGTAGTAGAGACTTTCTGGGCGAGCAGTACTTC.

This clonotype was found a few times. This chain uses TRBV27 with TRBJ2-6, with D perhaps matching TRBD1 (6 bases). Trimming pared 7 bases from V and 0 bases from J, leaving 16 bases between. There are 17 residues in the CDR3. Germline assignment: CDR1 MNHEY and CDR2 SMNVEV (reference sequence). The CDR3 bases are TGTGCCAGCAAACCAGGGGCCCTAATCTCTGGGGCCAACGTCCTGACTTTC. Translation gives CASKPGALISGANVLTF.

There are many counts of this clonotype. The chain's CDR3 is CASSQDLRDSKAFF. The CDR3 nucleotides are TGCGCCAGCAGCCAAGATCTCCGGGACAGTAAAGCTTTCTTT. V gene TRBV4-3 combines with J gene TRBJ1-1; TRBD1 aligns across 7 bases. The CDR3 totals 14 residues. V dropped 0 bases and J dropped 9; count of bases not matched to a gene: 7. CDR1 is LGHNA, CDR2 YSLEER, per germline.

This rearrangement joins TRBV12-3 or TRBV12-4 to TRBJ1-1; 10 bases are a match to TRBD1. J gave up 3 bases and V 7 bases, and 5 bases lay outside the gene matches. The CDR3 totals 14 residues. CDR3 DNA: TGTGCCAGCAATGACAGGGGGCTATACACTGAAGCTTTCTTT. This encodes CASNDRGLYTEAFF.